This T cell receptor (beta chain) was captured in a study of read filtering for tumor transcriptome and immune sequencing. CDR3 length equals 15 residues. V lost 4 bases, J lost 8 bases, and 6 bases stayed unmatched. In germline, CDR1 is SGDLS, CDR2 YYNGEE. The library was built from about 400 ng RNA with molecular barcoded adaptors for alpha/delta and beta/gamma chains. TCRdb analysed the reads with MiXCR anew, one entry per CDR3 protein. The sample lists more than 45,000 distinct CDR3 sequences, less than 20% occurring once. The sequence came from a donor aged 40 or older with multiple myeloma. The sample taken for sequencing was a population of CD138-negative cells sorted from bone marrow. The rearrangement links TRBV9 to TRBJ2-1; 13 bases are shared with TRBD2. The chain's CDR3 is CASSTGTSGTDEQFF. CDR3 coding DNA: TGTGCCAGCAGCACCGGGACTAGCGGGACGGATGAGCAGTTCTTC.